This TCR beta chain was found in a study of blood T cell repertoires in COVID-19 (TCRdb year 2020). Background on the whole study: The collaborator samples originated in the United States, Italy and Spain and spanned the acute and convalescent phases of COVID-19. The material from the prospective study consisted of cDNA or gDNA derived from T cells, B-cell-depleted T cells, or PBMCs. Where available, HLA class I and class II types were obtained from metadata supplied by the sample provider rather than from assay-based typing. Sample metadata almost always included a de-identified subject ID, COVID-19 status, age in years and sex. The repertoires were released in a freely available public database intended as a resource for research on the immune response to SARS-CoV-2. The samples were drawn from the first 160 participants of the ongoing ImmuneRACE study and from 1,254 subjects provided by 6 global collaborators. Subjects who had been exposed to COVID-19, were actively infected with it, or had recovered from it provided the deeply sampled blood TCRbeta repertoires that made up the dataset. Study-level results and caveats: The quantity of clinical and demographic metadata differed by source and by participant and was supplied without curation.

The CDR3 has 17 amino acids, counting the end cysteine and phenylalanine. The only DNA kept is the CDR3, 51 bases in frame from the first base. Germline trimming amounts to 2 bases on V and 3 bases on J, with 11 as the count of junction bases outside the gene matches. CDR1 and CDR2 were assigned from the germline V gene as MDHEN and SYDVKM. In the case of this clone: The target of this receptor is not known. Nothing much larger sits one base from this clone, and base qualities are not available.

The collaborating institutions used their own protocols to collect whole blood in K2EDTA tubes. For TCRbeta analysis, collaborator samples were shipped as frozen whole blood, as isolated PBMCs, or as DNA extracted from either sample type. The immunoSEQ Assay, a bias-controlled multiplex PCR, was used to amplify TCRbeta CDR3 regions from genomic DNA. On the authors' methods: The number of nucleated cells in each sample was estimated from the amplification of reference gene primers within the assay. To quantify the absolute abundance of each unique TCRbeta CDR3 rearrangement, sequence reads were collapsed and filtered. For each sample, productive Simpson clonality was calculated as the square root of Simpson's diversity index across productive rearrangements. The source is immuneACCESS, and TCRdb retained only in-frame sequences with V and J called. Part of the clones is not carried over; for the studies checked, unresolved V genes explain less than half of this, and the remainder is unexplained. From that table come the V and J calls and clone size; the DNA was used to work out D and trimming. The sample table records a few hundred thousand clones; about 86% of these occur just once. The ten largest clones capture less than 3.5% of the sample.

Sequencing was done on a sample of peripheral blood. The V and J segments used are TRBV28 and TRBJ2-3, and TRBD2 matches 7 of the central bases. This TCR was recovered from a middle-aged man with active or convalescent COVID-19. The CDR3 has the sequence CASSLSLGGSQTDTQYF. The DNA is TGTGCCAGCAGTTTAAGTCTCGGCGGGAGTCAAACAGATACGCAGTATTTT.